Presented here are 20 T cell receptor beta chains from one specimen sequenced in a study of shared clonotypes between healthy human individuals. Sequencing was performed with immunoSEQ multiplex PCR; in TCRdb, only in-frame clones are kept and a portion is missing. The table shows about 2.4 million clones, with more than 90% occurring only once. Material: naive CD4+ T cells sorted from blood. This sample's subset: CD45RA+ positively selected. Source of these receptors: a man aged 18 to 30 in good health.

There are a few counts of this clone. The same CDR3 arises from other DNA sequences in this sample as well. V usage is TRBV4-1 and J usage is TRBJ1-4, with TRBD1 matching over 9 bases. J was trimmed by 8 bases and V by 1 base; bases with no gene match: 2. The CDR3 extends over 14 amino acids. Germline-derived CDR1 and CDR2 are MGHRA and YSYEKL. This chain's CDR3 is CASSQGDRDEKLFF. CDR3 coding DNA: TGCGCCAGCAGCCAAGGGGACAGGGACGAAAAACTGTTTTTT.

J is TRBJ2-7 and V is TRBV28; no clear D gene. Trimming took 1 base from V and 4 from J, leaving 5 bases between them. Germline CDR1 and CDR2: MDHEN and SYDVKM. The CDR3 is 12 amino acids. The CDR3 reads CASSLSEYEQYF. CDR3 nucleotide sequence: TGTGCCAGCAGTTTATCAGAGTACGAGCAGTACTTC.

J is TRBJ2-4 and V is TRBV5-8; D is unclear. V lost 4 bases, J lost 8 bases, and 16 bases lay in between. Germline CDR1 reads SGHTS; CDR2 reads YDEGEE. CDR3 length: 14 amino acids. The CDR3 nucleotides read TGTGCCAGCAGCCCGGTCTCCAAGGTGGACATTCAGTACTTC. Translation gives CASSPVSKVDIQYF.

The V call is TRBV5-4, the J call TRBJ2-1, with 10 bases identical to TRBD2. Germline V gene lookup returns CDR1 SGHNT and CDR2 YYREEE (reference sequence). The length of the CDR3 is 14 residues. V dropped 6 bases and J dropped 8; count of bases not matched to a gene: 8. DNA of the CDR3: TGTGCCAGCACCCTAAGCGGGGGGGCGGATGAGCAGTTCTTC. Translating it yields CASTLSGGADEQFF.

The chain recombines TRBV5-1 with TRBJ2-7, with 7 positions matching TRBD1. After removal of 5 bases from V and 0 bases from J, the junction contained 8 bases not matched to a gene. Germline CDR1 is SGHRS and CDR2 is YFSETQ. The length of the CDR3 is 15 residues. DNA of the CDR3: TGCGCCAGCAGTTCTTACGGGGACAGCTCCTACGAGCAGTACTTC. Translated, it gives CASSSYGDSSYEQYF.

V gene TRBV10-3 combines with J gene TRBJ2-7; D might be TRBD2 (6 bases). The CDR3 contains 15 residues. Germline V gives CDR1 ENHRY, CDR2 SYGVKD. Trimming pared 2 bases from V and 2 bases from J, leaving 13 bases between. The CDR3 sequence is CAISEPGPGAYEQYF. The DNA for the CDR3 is TGTGCCATCAGTGAGCCCGGCCCGGGGGCCTACGAGCAGTACTTC.

CDR3 loop: CASSEASGLTEAFF. The CDR3 bases are TGTGCCAGCAGTGAAGCGTCAGGGCTCACTGAAGCTTTCTTT. This chain joins TRBV6-1 and TRBJ1-1; tentative D call: TRBD1 (5 bases). With 0 bases removed from V and 4 bases from J, the gap between germline ends came to 9 bases. Germline-derived CDR1 and CDR2 are MNHNS and SASEGT. The CDR3 extends over 14 amino acids.

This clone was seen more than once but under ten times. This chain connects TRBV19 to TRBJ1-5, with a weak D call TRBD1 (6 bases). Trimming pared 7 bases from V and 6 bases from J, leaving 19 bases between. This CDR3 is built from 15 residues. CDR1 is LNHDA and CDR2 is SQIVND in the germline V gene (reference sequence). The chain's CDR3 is CASTPGAVLLQPQHF. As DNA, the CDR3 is TGTGCCAGTACCCCGGGGGCCGTCCTTCTTCAGCCCCAGCATTTT.

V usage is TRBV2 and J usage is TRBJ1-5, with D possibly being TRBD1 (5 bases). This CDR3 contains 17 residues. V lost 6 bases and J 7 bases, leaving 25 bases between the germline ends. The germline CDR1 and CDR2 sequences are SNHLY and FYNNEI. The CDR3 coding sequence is TGTGCCAGCAGCCAGTTGTCCACTTGGGCAGGGAGACAGCCCCAGCATTTT. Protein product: CASSQLSTWAGRQPQHF.

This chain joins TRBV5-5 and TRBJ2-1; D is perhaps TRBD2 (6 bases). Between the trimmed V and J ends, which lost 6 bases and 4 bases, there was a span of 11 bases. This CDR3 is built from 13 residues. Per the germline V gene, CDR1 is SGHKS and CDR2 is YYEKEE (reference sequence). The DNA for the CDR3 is TGTGCCAGCACGGAGGGACTGTACAATGAGCAGTTCTTC. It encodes CASTEGLYNEQFF.

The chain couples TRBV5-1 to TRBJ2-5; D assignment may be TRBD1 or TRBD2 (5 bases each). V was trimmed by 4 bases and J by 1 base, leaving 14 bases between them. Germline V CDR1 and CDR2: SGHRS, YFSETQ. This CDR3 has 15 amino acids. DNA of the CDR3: TGCGCCAGCAGCACTGGGACCTCAGTCCAAGAGACCCAGTACTTC. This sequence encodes CASSTGTSVQETQYF.

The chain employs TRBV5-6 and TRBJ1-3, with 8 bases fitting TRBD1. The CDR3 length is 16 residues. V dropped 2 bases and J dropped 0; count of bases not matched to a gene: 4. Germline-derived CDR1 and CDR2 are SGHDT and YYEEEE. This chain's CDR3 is CASSLQGVGSGNTIYF. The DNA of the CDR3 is TGTGCCAGCAGCTTACAGGGGGTCGGCTCTGGAAACACCATATATTTT.

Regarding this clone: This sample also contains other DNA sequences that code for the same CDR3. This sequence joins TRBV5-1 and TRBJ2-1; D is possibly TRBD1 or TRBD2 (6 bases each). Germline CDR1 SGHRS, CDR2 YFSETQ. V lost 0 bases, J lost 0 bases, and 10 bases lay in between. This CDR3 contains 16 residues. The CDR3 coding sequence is TGCGCCAGCAGCTTGGAGGGGGGTAGCTCCTACAATGAGCAGTTCTTC. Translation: CASSLEGGSSYNEQFF.

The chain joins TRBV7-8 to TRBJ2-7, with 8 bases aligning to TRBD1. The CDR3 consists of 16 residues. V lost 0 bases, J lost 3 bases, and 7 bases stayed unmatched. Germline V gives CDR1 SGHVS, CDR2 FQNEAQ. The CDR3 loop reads CASSLAARTGIYEQYF. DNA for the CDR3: TGTGCCAGCAGCTTAGCCGCGAGGACAGGGATCTACGAGCAGTACTTC.

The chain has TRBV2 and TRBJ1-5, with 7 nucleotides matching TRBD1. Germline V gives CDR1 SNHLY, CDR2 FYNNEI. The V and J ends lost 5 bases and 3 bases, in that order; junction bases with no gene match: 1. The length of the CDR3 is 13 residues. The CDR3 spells CASSTGDNQPQHF. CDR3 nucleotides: TGTGCCAGCAGTACAGGGGACAATCAGCCCCAGCATTTT.

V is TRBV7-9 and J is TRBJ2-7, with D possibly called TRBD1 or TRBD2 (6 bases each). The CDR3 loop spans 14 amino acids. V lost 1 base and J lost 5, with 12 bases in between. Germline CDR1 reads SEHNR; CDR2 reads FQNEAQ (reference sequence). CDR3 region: CASSLGGAGDEQYF. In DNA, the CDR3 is TGTGCCAGCAGCTTAGGGGGGGCCGGGGACGAGCAGTACTTC.

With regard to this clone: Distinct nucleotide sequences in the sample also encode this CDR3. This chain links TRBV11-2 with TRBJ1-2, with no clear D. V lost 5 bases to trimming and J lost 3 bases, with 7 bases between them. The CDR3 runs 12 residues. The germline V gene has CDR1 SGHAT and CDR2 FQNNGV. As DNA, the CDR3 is TGTGCCAGCAGCCCCCTGGACTATGGCTACACCTTC. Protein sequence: CASSPLDYGYTF. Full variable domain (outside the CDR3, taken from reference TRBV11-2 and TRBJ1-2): EAGVAQSPRYKIIEKRQSVAFWCNPISGHATLYWYQQILGQGPKLLIQFQNNGVVDDSQLPKDRFSAERLKGVDSTLKIQPAKLEDSAVYLCASSPLDYGYTFGSGTRLTVV.

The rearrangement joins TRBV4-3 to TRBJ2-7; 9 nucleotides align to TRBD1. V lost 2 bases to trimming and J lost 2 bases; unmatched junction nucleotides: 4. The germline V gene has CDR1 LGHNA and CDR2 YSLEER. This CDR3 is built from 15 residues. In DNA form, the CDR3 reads TGCGCCAGCAGCCAATCCCGGGACAGGGCCTACGAGCAGTACTTC. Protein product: CASSQSRDRAYEQYF.

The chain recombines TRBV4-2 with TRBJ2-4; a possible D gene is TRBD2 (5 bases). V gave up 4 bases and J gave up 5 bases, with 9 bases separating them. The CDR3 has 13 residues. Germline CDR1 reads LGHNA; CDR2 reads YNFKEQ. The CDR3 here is CASSRAAENIQYF. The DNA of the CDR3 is TGTGCCAGCAGCCGTGCAGCGGAAAACATTCAGTACTTC.

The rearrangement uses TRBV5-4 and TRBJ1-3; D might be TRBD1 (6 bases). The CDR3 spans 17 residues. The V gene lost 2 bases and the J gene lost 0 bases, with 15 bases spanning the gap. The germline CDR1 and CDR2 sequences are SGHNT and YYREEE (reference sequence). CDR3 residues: CASSFEQGPGSGNTIYF. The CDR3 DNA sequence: TGTGCCAGCAGCTTTGAACAGGGTCCGGGCTCTGGAAACACCATATATTTT.